Presented here are 24 T cell receptor beta chains from one specimen sequenced in a study of post-analysis software for immune sequencing data. Study-level points and caveats: A few TRBV segments appeared more often in patients than in controls, and TRBV5-6, TRBV5-1 and TRBV20-1 were among these.

These receptors' antigens are unknown. Researchers reported that TCR beta cDNA libraries carried unique molecular identifiers. TCRdb reprocessed the PCR reads with MiXCR, giving one entry per CDR3 protein. The sample includes almost 700,000 distinct CDR3 sequences, around 60% of them seen just once. The sequenced sample was blood. These receptors came from a girl aged 2-10 years with multiple sclerosis.

The chain uses TRBV7-2 and TRBJ2-5, with a tentative D call TRBD1 (6 bases). The J call may be in error: the DNA end matches TRBJ2-7 better. Germline V CDR1 and CDR2: SGHTA, FQGNSA. The CDR3 is made up of 15 amino acids. The CDR3 region has the DNA TGTGCCAGCAGCTTACGCCCCGGTGGGGGCGACGAGCAGTACTTC. Encoded protein: CASSLRPGGGDEQYF.

The rearrangement joins TRBV7-3 to TRBJ2-3; D possibly corresponds to TRBD2 (6 bases). CDR1 and CDR2 from the germline V gene are SGHTA and FQGTGA. This CDR3 is built from 18 residues. Trimming took 5 bases from V and 2 from J, leaving 23 bases between them. This CDR3 is CASSQRGGNGGDTDTQYF. The DNA of the CDR3 is TGTGCCAGCAGCCAAAGAGGAGGGAATGGCGGGGACACAGATACGCAGTATTTT.

V is TRBV6-5 and J is TRBJ1-2; maybe TRBD1 (5 bases). V was cut by 5 bases and J by 4 bases, with 17 bases left in between. The CDR3 consists of 15 residues. The V gene's germline CDR1 is MNHEY and CDR2 SVGAGI. CDR3 amino acids: CASSPNPDRTYGYTF. In nucleotides, the CDR3 is TGTGCCAGCAGTCCTAACCCCGACAGAACCTATGGCTACACCTTC.

The table lists this clonotype with a few counts. The rearrangement uses TRBV20-1 and TRBJ2-5; TRBD2 matches 10 bases. The germline V gene encodes CDR1 DFQATT and CDR2 SNEGSKA (reference sequence). V shed 3 bases and J 5 bases; nucleotides not matched to a gene: 9. The CDR3 totals 15 residues. The CDR3 coding sequence is TGCAGTGCTAGCCCTCTAGCGGGGGAAGTGGAGACCCAGTACTTC. Translated, it gives CSASPLAGEVETQYF.

The chain joins TRBV12-3 or TRBV12-4 to TRBJ1-2; TRBD1 matches 9 bases. There are 17 residues in the CDR3. V shed 5 bases and J 8 bases; nucleotides not matched to a gene: 18. DNA of the CDR3: TGTGCCAGCAGTCTGGACAGGGGACATGTCTTAAGATGGGGCTACACCTTC. Encoded protein: CASSLDRGHVLRWGYTF.

This chain connects TRBV30 to TRBJ2-6; 7 nucleotides match TRBD2. CDR3 length equals 18 residues. J lost 0 bases, V lost 1 base, and 9 bases had no gene match. Germline CDR1 and CDR2: GTSNPN and SVGIG (reference sequence). The CDR3 loop is CAWSAGRGDLSGANVLTF. The CDR3, as DNA: TGTGCCTGGAGTGCCGGACGGGGGGATCTCTCTGGGGCCAACGTCCTGACTTTC.

V gene TRBV7-9 combines with J gene TRBJ2-7; possibly TRBD1 for D (6 bases). The V gene lost 4 bases and the J gene lost 2 bases, with 15 bases spanning the gap. Germline assignment: CDR1 SEHNR and CDR2 FQNEAQ (reference sequence). This CDR3 is 15 amino acids long. The CDR3 DNA follows: TGTGCCAGCAGCTCCGTCCCCCAGGGGCCCTACGAGCAGTACTTC. Its translation: CASSSVPQGPYEQYF.

The chain employs TRBV24-1 and TRBJ2-1; D is undetermined. The CDR3 loop spans 16 amino acids. V dropped 3 bases and J dropped 2 bases, with 13 bases sitting between them. CDR1 and CDR2 from the germline V gene are KGHDR and SFDVKD. The CDR3: CATSDEDGSPYNEQFF. DNA for the CDR3: TGTGCCACCAGTGATGAGGACGGAAGCCCCTACAATGAGCAGTTCTTC.

This clonotype has more than one count but fewer than ten. This chain links TRBV29-1 with TRBJ2-1; 14 bases line up with TRBD2. The V and J ends lost 7 bases and 6 bases, in that order; junction bases with no gene match: 2. The germline gives CDR1 SQVTM, CDR2 ANQGSEA. This CDR3 is built from 13 residues. CDR3 amino acids: CSATSGGGNEQFF. In DNA form, the CDR3 reads TGCAGCGCGACTAGCGGGGGGGGCAATGAGCAGTTCTTC.

This rearrangement joins TRBV5-1 to TRBJ2-7; no clear D gene. Germline V gives CDR1 SGHRS, CDR2 YFSETQ. The V and J ends lost 4 bases and 6 bases respectively, with 14 bases between them. The CDR3 has 13 residues. DNA for the CDR3: TGCGCCAGCAGCAAATTCCCCGATTCCGAGCAGTACTTC. This sequence encodes CASSKFPDSEQYF. Full variable domain (outside the CDR3, taken from reference TRBV5-1 and TRBJ2-7): KAGVTQTPRYLIKTRGQQVTLSCSPISGHRSVSWYQQTPGQGLQFLFEYFSETQRNKGNFPGRFSGRQFSNSRSEMNVSTLELGDSALYLCASSKFPDSEQYFGPGTRLTVT.

The chain joins TRBV7-3 to TRBJ2-7; D uncertain. Germline V gene lookup returns CDR1 SGHTA and CDR2 FQGTGA. The V and J ends lost 4 bases and 7 bases respectively, with 20 bases between them. This CDR3 contains 15 residues. CDR3 loop: CASSSQDARLGEQYF. In DNA, the CDR3 is TGTGCCAGCAGCTCCCAGGACGCCCGACTGGGGGAGCAGTACTTC. Supplemented by reference TRBV7-3 and TRBJ2-7, the full variable domain reads GAGVSQTPSNKVTEKGKYVELRCDPISGHTALYWYRQSLGQGPEFLIYFQGTGAADDSGLPNDRFFAVRPEGSVSTLKIQRTERGDSAVYLCASSSQDARLGEQYFGPGTRLTVT.

This chain connects TRBV5-1 to TRBJ2-7; 9 nucleotides line up with TRBD1. CDR1 is SGHRS and CDR2 is YFSETQ in the germline V gene. The J segment lost 3 bases and the V segment lost 6 bases, leaving 7 bases of the junction unmatched. CDR3 length: 14 amino acids. CDR3 sequence: CASTLGDRVYEQYF. Written as DNA, the CDR3 is TGCGCCAGCACCCTGGGGGACAGGGTCTACGAGCAGTACTTC. The full variable domain, with the rest looked up from reference TRBV5-1 and TRBJ2-7, is KAGVTQTPRYLIKTRGQQVTLSCSPISGHRSVSWYQQTPGQGLQFLFEYFSETQRNKGNFPGRFSGRQFSNSRSEMNVSTLELGDSALYLCASTLGDRVYEQYFGPGTRLTVT.

This clonotype was seen only a few times. The rearrangement uses TRBV12-3 or TRBV12-4 and TRBJ2-1; 11 nucleotides line up with TRBD2. Trimming cost V 7 bases and J 3 bases; bases outside gene matches: 5. CDR3 size: 15 residues. The CDR3 coding sequence is TGTGCCAGCAACCAGGGACTAGCGGTCTACAATGAGCAGTTCTTC. Protein: CASNQGLAVYNEQFF.

This clonotype was counted a few times. J is TRBJ2-1 and V is TRBV2; unclear D gene. Trimming left V 7 bases short and J 4 bases short, with 14 bases between. The germline CDR1 and CDR2 sequences are SNHLY and FYNNEI. This CDR3 spans 14 amino acids. The CDR3, as DNA: TGTGCCAGCATGTCAACGGGTACTTACAATGAGCAGTTCTTC. The encoded protein is CASMSTGTYNEQFF.

This clonotype was counted between two and nine times. The chain links TRBV7-2 to TRBJ2-1; D is ambiguous. Trimming stripped 5 bases from V and 5 bases from J, with 25 bases between. Germline V lookup: CDR1 SGHTA, CDR2 FQGNSA. This CDR3 contains 18 residues. The CDR3 bases are TGTGCCAGCAGCCCGGACGTAGCCGTACTGAGGATAAACAATGAGCAGTTCTTC. This sequence encodes CASSPDVAVLRINNEQFF.

The chain employs TRBV4-2 and TRBJ2-3; D may be TRBD1 (5 bases). The germline V gene has CDR1 LGHNA and CDR2 YNFKEQ. This CDR3 comprises 16 residues. V was shortened by 1 base and J by 1 base, with 12 bases between the two germline ends. The CDR3 loop reads CASSQGTQGGTDTQYF. CDR3 bases: TGTGCCAGCAGCCAAGGGACCCAAGGGGGCACAGATACGCAGTATTTT.

The chain links TRBV5-1 to TRBJ2-7; 12 bases line up with TRBD2. The CDR3 runs to 16 residues. Trimming at V came to 0 bases and at J to 2 bases, leaving 3 bases not matched to a gene. From germline, CDR1 is SGHRS and CDR2 YFSETQ. CDR3 residues: CASSLDWTSGAYEQYF. CDR3 nucleotides: TGCGCCAGCAGCTTGGACTGGACTAGCGGGGCCTACGAGCAGTACTTC.

This clonotype was seen just once. The V call is TRBV12-3 or TRBV12-4, the J call TRBJ2-7, with 8 bases fitting TRBD1. V trimming: 7 bases; J trimming: 4 bases; junction bases outside the gene matches: 12. This CDR3 comprises 15 residues. CDR3 bases: TGTGCCAGCACTCCCCTTGGGACAGGTCGATACGAGCAGTACTTC. This codes for CASTPLGTGRYEQYF.

This chain connects TRBV20-1 to TRBJ2-1; TRBD1 might be the D (6 bases). CDR1 is DFQATT and CDR2 is SNEGSKA in the germline V gene (reference sequence). Trimming removed 1 base at V and 2 bases at J, with 15 bases between. The CDR3 covers 16 residues. CDR3 in amino acids: CSARGATGYTYNEQFF. CDR3 bases: TGCAGTGCTAGAGGAGCGACAGGCTACACCTACAATGAGCAGTTCTTC.

V gene TRBV6-1 combines with J gene TRBJ2-7, with D uncertain. The CDR3 is 14 amino acids. CDR1 and CDR2 from the germline V gene are MNHNS and SASEGT. The V and J ends lost 5 bases and 2 bases respectively, with 13 bases between them. The CDR3 DNA is TGTGCCAGCAGTCTTAATCCCTTAGCCTACGAGCAGTACTTC. Protein product: CASSLNPLAYEQYF.

This sequence joins TRBV14 and TRBJ2-5; weak D call: TRBD1 (6 bases). This CDR3 has 15 amino acids. Trimming left V 4 bases short and J 5 bases short, with 17 bases between. Germline CDR1 reads SGHDN; CDR2 reads FVKESK. The CDR3 bases are TGTGCCAGCAGCCCACGTCAGGGGACGGCGGAGACCCAGTACTTC. Residues: CASSPRQGTAETQYF. Using reference TRBV14 and TRBJ2-5 for the parts outside the CDR3, the full variable domain is EAGVTQFPSHSVIEKGQTVTLRCDPISGHDNLYWYRRVMGKEIKFLLHFVKESKQDESGMPNNRFLAERTGGTYSTLKVQPAELEDSGVYFCASSPRQGTAETQYFGPGTRLLVL.

The chain recombines TRBV6-6 with TRBJ2-1; D may be TRBD1 or TRBD2 (5 bases each). Trimming cost V 4 bases and J 2 bases, with 15 bases left between them. CDR1 MNHNY and CDR2 SVGAGI come from the germline V gene (reference sequence). The CDR3 contains 16 residues. CDR3 loop: CASSSPPGTAYNEQFF. The CDR3 region has the DNA TGTGCCAGCAGTTCCCCCCCCGGGACCGCCTACAATGAGCAGTTCTTC.

The rearrangement links TRBV9 to TRBJ1-2; 8 bases align to TRBD1. The CDR3 sequence is 13 residues long. V was clipped by 4 bases and J by 8 bases; unmatched bases: 7. Germline V gene lookup returns CDR1 SGDLS and CDR2 YYNGEE. The CDR3 nucleotides read TGTGCCAGCAGCCCCTGGGACAGGCAGGGCTACACCTTC. As protein: CASSPWDRQGYTF. The full variable domain, completed using reference TRBV9 and TRBJ1-2, is DSGVTQTPKHLITATGQRVTLRCSPRSGDLSVYWYQQSLDQGLQFLIQYYNGEERAKGNILERFSAQQFPDLHSELNLSSLELGDSALYFCASSPWDRQGYTFGSGTRLTVV.

The gene calls are TRBV29-1 and TRBJ1-2; D is ambiguous. V lost 4 bases and J 8 bases, leaving 14 bases between the germline ends. The CDR3 covers 12 residues. In germline, CDR1 is SQVTM, CDR2 ANQGSEA. The CDR3 nucleotides are TGCAGCGTTGTCGCAGGAGCAAGCGGCTACACCTTC. It yields the protein CSVVAGASGYTF. The full variable domain, with the rest looked up from reference TRBV29-1 and TRBJ1-2, is SAVISQKPSRDICQRGTSLTIQCQVDSQVTMMFWYRQQPGQSLTLIATANQGSEATYESGFVIDKFPISRPNLTFSTLTVSNMSPEDSSIYLCSVVAGASGYTFGSGTRLTVV.